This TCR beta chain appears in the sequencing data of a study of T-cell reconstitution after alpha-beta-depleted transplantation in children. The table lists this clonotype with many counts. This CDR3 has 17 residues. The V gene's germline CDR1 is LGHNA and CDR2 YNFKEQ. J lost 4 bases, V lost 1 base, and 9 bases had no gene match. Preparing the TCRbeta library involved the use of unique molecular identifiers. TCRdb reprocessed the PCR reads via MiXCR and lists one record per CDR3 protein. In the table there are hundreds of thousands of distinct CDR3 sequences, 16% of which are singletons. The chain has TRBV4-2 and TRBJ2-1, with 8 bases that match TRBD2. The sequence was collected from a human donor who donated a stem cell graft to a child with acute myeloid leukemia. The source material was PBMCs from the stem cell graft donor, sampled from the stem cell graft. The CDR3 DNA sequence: TGTGCCAGCAGCCAAGGGAGTGGTAGCGGGGAGTACAATGAGCAGTTCTTC. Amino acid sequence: CASSQGSGSGEYNEQFF.